This T cell receptor beta chain was recorded in a study of post-analysis software for immune sequencing data. Regarding the study as a whole: Patients had higher frequencies than controls of five TRBV segments, including TRBV5-6, TRBV5-1 and TRBV20-1.

Prepared libraries of TCR beta cDNA carried unique molecular identifiers. TCRdb re-derived calls from the PCR reads in MiXCR, one entry per CDR3 protein. The table records 350,000 to 500,000 distinct CDR3 sequences, approximately 37% of them present only once. The CDR3 totals 17 residues. J gave up 4 bases and V 3 bases, and 16 bases lay outside the gene matches. The germline V gene has CDR1 DFQATT and CDR2 SNEGSKA (reference sequence). The sample holds a few counts of this clonotype. Antigen specificity is unknown. The rearrangement uses TRBV20-1 and TRBJ1-2, with 8 bases fitting TRBD1. This TCR was recovered from a girl under 10 years old with multiple sclerosis. The sample consisted of blood. In DNA, the CDR3 is TGCAGTGCTAGTTTTACGGGGTGGGACAGGTTCTTCTATGGCTACACCTTC. It encodes CSASFTGWDRFFYGYTF.